The present entry profiles one TCR beta chain with its context. As yet, its antigen is unknown. This specimen comes from a study of PD-1 blockade in classical Hodgkin lymphoma. Study conclusions and caveats: Newly diagnosed and completely responding patients shared comparable baseline diversity.

Clones were read by immunoSEQ multiplex PCR, and TCRdb kept only the in-frame ones, dropping some. The data contain roughly 20,000 clones, less than 85% of them singletons. This CDR3 has 14 residues. The germline CDR1 and CDR2 sequences are GTSNPN and SVGIG (reference sequence). V lost 3 bases and J 2 bases, leaving 11 bases between the germline ends. The time point is: cycle 4 day 1 (C4D1), after more than five weeks of nivolumab. Autologous stem cell transplantation was followed by relapse in every patient, and brentuximab vedotin exposure varied. V usage is TRBV30 and J usage is TRBJ1-3, with TRBD1 as a possible D gene (6 bases). The TCR sequence derives from a human donor with classical Hodgkin lymphoma. Sequencing used peripheral blood mononuclear cells (PBMCs), obtained before the fourth cycle of nivolumab. CDR3 residues: CAWRRGGPGNTIYF. CDR3 nucleotide sequence: TGTGCCTGGAGGAGAGGGGGGCCTGGAAACACCATATATTTT.